The rows below give T cell receptor beta chains drawn from one sample of a study of identical twins. From the 5' RACE reads, TCRdb called clonotypes with MiXCR, one entry per CDR3 protein. The sample shows 300,000 to 350,000 distinct CDR3 sequences, roughly an eighth of them seen only once. These data also featured in a second study, about yellow fever vaccine responses in identical twins.

The sequenced sample was CD8+ T cells sorted from blood. These receptor sequences come from a woman aged 18 to 35 in good health. Each CDR3 is given with its conserved first and last residue. Fields, in order: V gene, clone size, CDR3 protein. Clone size appears in some rows only: once, few, many, or a class for an expanded clone.

v_gene: TRBV11-2
abundance: .
CDR3aa: CASSLAAGSSYEQYF

v_gene: TRBV2
abundance: .
CDR3aa: CASRGGLAGATYNEQFF

v_gene: TRBV3-1
abundance: few
CDR3aa: CASSQDIRPPQPQETQYF

v_gene: TRBV6-5
abundance: few
CDR3aa: CASSWIGGNTEAFF

v_gene: TRBV7-6
abundance: many
CDR3aa: CASSLCPRDNSYEQYF

v_gene: TRBV5-6
abundance: .
CDR3aa: CASSLDTLNTEAFF

v_gene: TRBV12-3/TRBV12-4
abundance: many
CDR3aa: CASSLAPGPSYEQYF

v_gene: TRBV6-2/TRBV6-3
abundance: few
CDR3aa: CASSYRAWQETQYF

v_gene: TRBV6-5
abundance: .
CDR3aa: CASSTSTVNNSPLHF

v_gene: TRBV5-1
abundance: few
CDR3aa: CASSLEQVNQPQHF

v_gene: TRBV2
abundance: .
CDR3aa: CASSGETPAGDTQYF

v_gene: TRBV28
abundance: few
CDR3aa: CASSPGLISYEQYF

v_gene: TRBV15
abundance: .
CDR3aa: CATSRDRVAGVQQGGELFF

v_gene: TRBV6-1
abundance: .
CDR3aa: CASRTFDGPGETQYF

v_gene: TRBV11-2
abundance: many
CDR3aa: CASSRGGGPGYYEQFF

v_gene: TRBV12-3/TRBV12-4
abundance: few
CDR3aa: CASSLGVGAGYTF

v_gene: TRBV4-1
abundance: many
CDR3aa: CASSREDWGQTTSSYNEQFF

v_gene: TRBV28
abundance: .
CDR3aa: CASSPLSGSGGGELFF

v_gene: TRBV11-1
abundance: .
CDR3aa: CASSTGKRQETQYF

v_gene: TRBV4-2
abundance: few
CDR3aa: CASSQGGDRSYF

v_gene: TRBV9
abundance: .
CDR3aa: CASSVGGGVSQPQHF

v_gene: TRBV29-1
abundance: many
CDR3aa: CSVEDSEKNTGELFF

v_gene: TRBV28
abundance: few
CDR3aa: CASSLLPTNTGELFF

v_gene: TRBV20-1
abundance: .
CDR3aa: CCARDAASGGAAEQFF

v_gene: TRBV29-1
abundance: .
CDR3aa: CSVEAESGVAGELFF

v_gene: TRBV7-6
abundance: .
CDR3aa: CASSGWREEGYEQYF

v_gene: TRBV11-1
abundance: few
CDR3aa: CASSSEPPGLAFSYEQYF

v_gene: TRBV7-9
abundance: few
CDR3aa: CATDARTGAYEQYF

v_gene: TRBV24-1
abundance: many
CDR3aa: CATSDPTRQGRSNNEQFF

v_gene: TRBV7-9
abundance: .
CDR3aa: CASSHWSIWDRGGEQFF

v_gene: TRBV28
abundance: few
CDR3aa: CASRAGLAGGTDTQYF

v_gene: TRBV20-1
abundance: .
CDR3aa: CSAREGLAASFF

v_gene: TRBV2
abundance: many
CDR3aa: CASSARQVGLRNEQFF

v_gene: TRBV2
abundance: .
CDR3aa: CASNTGPHEQYF

v_gene: TRBV7-9
abundance: .
CDR3aa: CASRPPEGQHEQFF

v_gene: TRBV6-5
abundance: many
CDR3aa: CASSYSISNTGELFF

v_gene: TRBV12-5
abundance: few
CDR3aa: CASGFPGEEAFF

v_gene: TRBV5-1
abundance: few
CDR3aa: CASSLPGLASDEQFF

v_gene: TRBV7-9
abundance: many
CDR3aa: CASYMGTEAFF

v_gene: TRBV27
abundance: .
CDR3aa: CASSAEGLAGTDTQYF

v_gene: TRBV10-2
abundance: few
CDR3aa: CASSVGLAGALYEQYF

v_gene: TRBV6-5
abundance: .
CDR3aa: CASSYSAGGPSNEQFF

v_gene: TRBV29-1
abundance: .
CDR3aa: CSVGRQGIYNEQFF

v_gene: TRBV4-1
abundance: .
CDR3aa: CASSQIGQGATNEKLFF

v_gene: TRBV6-5
abundance: few
CDR3aa: CASSCLRGQETQYF

v_gene: TRBV6-5
abundance: few
CDR3aa: CASSYSGTRGDTQYF

v_gene: TRBV2
abundance: few
CDR3aa: CASTGQNYEQYF

v_gene: TRBV10-3
abundance: few
CDR3aa: CAISLDTNQPQHF

v_gene: TRBV10-2
abundance: .
CDR3aa: CASSDLGGRGHEQFF

v_gene: TRBV2
abundance: .
CDR3aa: CASSEAGEETQYF

v_gene: TRBV6-1
abundance: few
CDR3aa: CASTWGPNQETQYF

v_gene: TRBV7-6
abundance: .
CDR3aa: CASSLGPSRSSTYEQYF

v_gene: TRBV24-1
abundance: many
CDR3aa: CATSDLTGRSSGNTIYF